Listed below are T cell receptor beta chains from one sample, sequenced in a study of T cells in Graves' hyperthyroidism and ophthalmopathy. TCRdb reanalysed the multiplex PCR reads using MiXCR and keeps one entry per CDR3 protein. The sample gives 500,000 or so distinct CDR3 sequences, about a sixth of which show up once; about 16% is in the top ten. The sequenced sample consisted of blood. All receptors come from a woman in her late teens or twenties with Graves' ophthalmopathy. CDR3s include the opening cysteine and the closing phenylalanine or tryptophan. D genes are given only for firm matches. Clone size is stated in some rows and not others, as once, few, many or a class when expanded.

TGTGCCTGGAGAGAGGAGACCCAGTACTTC | CAWREETQYF | TRBJ2-5 | . | 10 | TRBV30 | .
TGTGCCTGGGCTCCTCTGGGGGGCTTGAGGGAGACCCAGTACTTC | CAWAPLGGLRETQYF | TRBJ2-5 | . | 15 | TRBV30 | many
TGTGCCAGTAGTATAGCCCCGACTAGCGGGGGGTTGAACACCGGGGAGCTGTTTTTT | CASSIAPTSGGLNTGELFF | TRBJ2-2 | TRBD2 | 19 | TRBV19 | .
TGTGCCAGCAGCTCGGGACAGCAAGTGACCTACGAGCAGTACTTC | CASSSGQQVTYEQYF | TRBJ2-7 | TRBD1 | 15 | TRBV7-9 | .
TGTGCCAGCAGCCCTCCGGGACCCTCCTACAATGAGCAGTTCTTC | CASSPPGPSYNEQFF | TRBJ2-1 | . | 15 | TRBV11-2 | many
TGTGCCAGCAGCATGGGCAACAGCAGGGATTTCTCCTACGAGCAGTACTTC | CASSMGNSRDFSYEQYF | TRBJ2-7 | . | 17 | TRBV7-9 | .
TGTGCCTGGCGGGGAGCAGGGGACTACGAGCAGTACTTC | CAWRGAGDYEQYF | TRBJ2-7 | . | 13 | TRBV30 | many
TGTGCCAGCAGTTACTCGGGAACACAGAAATATGGCTACACCTTC | CASSYSGTQKYGYTF | TRBJ1-2 | . | 15 | TRBV6-6 | few
TGTGCCAGCAGCCCGGACAGCCCCTATGGCTACACCTTC | CASSPDSPYGYTF | TRBJ1-2 | . | 13 | TRBV6-1 | .
TGTGCCAGCAGGGATCCCCGGGGAGGGACTGAAGCTTTCTTT | CASRDPRGGTEAFF | TRBJ1-1 | . | 14 | TRBV27 | .
TGTGCCAGCAGTGAAACCGGCGGCTTGGGCTACACCTTC | CASSETGGLGYTF | TRBJ1-2 | . | 13 | TRBV6-1 | many
TGTGCCAGCAGCTTAGATCACAGGGCGGGCGGCTACACCTTC | CASSLDHRAGGYTF | TRBJ1-2 | . | 14 | TRBV7-6 | few
TGTGCCACCACTGGACAGGGCAATCAGCCCCAGCATTTT | CATTGQGNQPQHF | TRBJ1-5 | TRBD1 | 13 | TRBV2 | many
TGCAGCGTTGAAGGATCTTTCCCCTCCTACGAGCAGTACTTC | CSVEGSFPSYEQYF | TRBJ2-7 | . | 14 | TRBV29-1 | few
TGTGCCAGCAGCTCCCGGGCCGGAACCTACAAGCAGTACTTC | CASSSRAGTYKQYF | TRBJ2-7 | . | 14 | TRBV5-5 | .
TGTGCCAGCAGCGGGGGGGACACCTGGAACCATGGCTACACCTTC | CASSGGDTWNHGYTF | TRBJ1-2 | . | 15 | TRBV9 | few
TGTGCCGGAGCAAGGGAGGCTGAAGCTTTCTTT | CAGAREAEAFF | TRBJ1-1 | . | 11 | TRBV30 | many
TGTGCCAGCAGCGTAGGATTGGTCAATCAGCCCCAGCATTTT | CASSVGLVNQPQHF | TRBJ1-5 | . | 14 | TRBV9 | .